This T cell receptor (beta chain) was captured by sequencing in a study of T cells in Graves' hyperthyroidism and ophthalmopathy. The CDR3 regions of TCR beta were amplified from RNA transcripts. HTBI primers were used for first-round RT-PCR of the TCR CDR3. TCRdb itself ran the multiplex PCR reads through MiXCR, one entry per CDR3 protein. The sample shows 450,000 to 700,000 distinct CDR3 sequences, 40% to 55% of them seen only once. This clonotype was counted ten times or more. The CDR3 spans 14 residues. In germline, CDR1 is MGHRA, CDR2 YSYEKL. The trim removed 8 bases at V and 3 bases at J, leaving 8 bases unmatched.

Input material: peripheral blood or thyroid tissue (not recorded which). The clonotype was recovered from an adult woman with Graves' disease, either hyperthyroidism or ophthalmopathy (not recorded which). This chain uses TRBV4-1 with TRBJ2-7; 9 bases are shared with TRBD1. The CDR3 region is CASRSPGQGYEQYF. The CDR3 region has the DNA TGCGCCAGCCGTTCACCGGGACAGGGCTACGAGCAGTACTTC.